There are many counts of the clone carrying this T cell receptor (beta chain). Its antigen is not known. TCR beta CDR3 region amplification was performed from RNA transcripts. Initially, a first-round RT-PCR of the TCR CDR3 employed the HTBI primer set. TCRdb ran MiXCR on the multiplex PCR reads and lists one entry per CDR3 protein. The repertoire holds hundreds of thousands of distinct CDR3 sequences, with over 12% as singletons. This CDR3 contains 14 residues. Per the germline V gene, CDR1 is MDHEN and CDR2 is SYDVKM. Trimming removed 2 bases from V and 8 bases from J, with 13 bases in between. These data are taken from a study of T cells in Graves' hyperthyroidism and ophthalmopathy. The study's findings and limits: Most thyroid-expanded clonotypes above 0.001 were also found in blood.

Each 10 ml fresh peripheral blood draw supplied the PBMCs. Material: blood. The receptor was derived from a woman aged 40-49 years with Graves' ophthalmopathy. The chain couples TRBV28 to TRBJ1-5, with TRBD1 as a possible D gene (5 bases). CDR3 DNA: TGTGCCAGCAGTTTAGCCAGGGCCAGGAAGCCCCAGCATTTT. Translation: CASSLARARKPQHF.